This T cell receptor (beta chain) is from a study of cytomegalovirus exposure and HLA in healthy donors (dated by TCRdb to 2016 to 2017). Background on the whole study: An earlier analysis of around 600 of the donors reported about 250 Gb of sequence data and some 120 million unique TCR beta sequences from about 179 million T cells. The study used immunosequencing to profile the T cell repertoires of 666 subjects and linked those repertoires to cytomegalovirus serostatus. The genetic ancestry cluster associated with self-reported Caucasian donors included around four fifths of the 398 genotyped donors. A later genetic analysis took genome-wide SNP genotypes for about three fifths of the roughly 700 donors and used that subset as a discovery cohort. A later analysis re-analyzed previously published TCR beta repertoires from several hundred donors and added high-resolution HLA genotyping to study TCR occurrence patterns. Along with the approximately 670-subject first cohort, a separate validation cohort of more than 90 different subjects was used. Rather than drawing on any new phenotypic data, the later analysis identified candidate immune exposures from TCR beta sequences and the way those sequences occurred across donors. The study combined high-throughput TCR immunosequencing, statistical association of individual TCRs with disease status, and machine learning to predict cytomegalovirus infection status. An early release covering some 640 HLA-typed donors comprised approximately 290 gigabases of sequencing data and around 86 million unique TCR sequences. Across approximately 400 genotyped donors of the cohort, an average of about 250,000 unique TCR beta nucleotide sequences per donor were sequenced, and roughly 17% of those sequences were non-productive. Class I and class II HLA loci were covered by the typing at four-digit resolution. Typing coverage varied by locus: about 629-640 donors for A, B, C, DRB1 and DQB1; around 560 for DQA1; 600 to 610 for DPA1; approximately 450 for DPB1. Every discovery cohort repertoire had been produced on one sequencing platform. About five DR-DQ haplotypes were handled as single units for association and clustering, since linkage in the cohort was strong. Donor age, sex, ethnicity and CMV serostatus were collected together with the repertoire data. An earlier analysis of around 540 of the donors applied high-throughput TCR beta sequencing to assess whether each TCR beta V gene segment acted as functional or pseudogenic. The study aimed to test whether cataloging public T cell receptors could reveal signatures of past pathogen exposure.

Note on this clone: Its antigen remains unidentified. No much larger clonotype is one base removed from it; base qualities were not supplied.

The cohort consisted of fewer than 700 healthy bone marrow donors. All cohort members were sampled while nominally healthy, although unrecorded immune exposures were likely present. The donor tested CMV seronegative and was one of the 352 seronegative cohort members. A peripheral blood sample was provided by each donor, and peripheral blood mononuclear cells were used for TCR beta sequencing. Genomic DNA was extracted from the blood cell samples with the Qiagen DNeasy Blood Extraction Kit. The paper's findings and limits, for the study overall: A cluster of highly shared sequence variants was judged likely to represent a technical artifact of the sequencing pipeline. The earlier analysis of 587 of the donors excluded 15 to 20 rarely observed V segments, including chromosome 9 orphons, because counts were too low. According to a later analysis, parvovirus B19, influenza, CMV and Epstein-Barr virus appeared linked to several top co-occurrence clusters. According to a later genetic analysis, donors in an Asian-associated ancestry cluster had fewer N-insertions in productive TCRs than the roughly 700-donor mean. The presence/absence analyses assumed that sequencing depth was roughly uniform across donors, and that assumption may not be true. In an earlier analysis of about 540 of the donors, most TCR beta V segments were observed in productive rearrangements about 87% or about 30% of the time, broadly matching IMGT annotations. Some IMGT-functional V segments, including TRBV6-2 and TRBV6-3, could not be distinguished by the 87-base-pair reads and were therefore excluded. Because HLA typing was unavailable for some donors at each locus, only the typed subset was used in association tests. A further reported finding was that TCR beta sequences accurately predicted the HLA-A and HLA-B alleles for most subjects in the first cohort. Most TCR sequences were seen in very few donors, while some public TCRs were found in many individuals. V-gene and J-gene trimming of TCR beta chains was associated with a missense DCLRE1C variant in a later genetic analysis, and the association was replicated in an independent cohort. Linkage disequilibrium might explain the correlated functional status among segregating V segments, but an unknown experimental factor could not be excluded. Assigning TCR associations to individual alleles was difficult when HLA alleles, especially DR and DQ, strongly co-occurred. A later analysis found that TCR association rates varied across HLA loci, with DRB1 alleles showing the most associated TCRs and HLA-C alleles the fewest. Only TCR beta chains were sequenced in this cohort, and the absence of alpha or paired-chain data limited detectable features. The authors suggested that the approach could potentially be generalized to other disease states and immunological phenotypes. For the cohort, immune exposure information was limited to CMV serostatus. At a false discovery rate of 0.05, a later analysis linked 16,000 or so TCR beta sequences to specific HLA alleles. The study gave a list of under 200 TCR beta chains associated with cytomegalovirus. In a later analysis, HLA-associated TCR beta chains were found to be more clonally expanded and to have lower generation probabilities than equally common non-associated chains. In vitro tests confirmed that a few of the cytomegalovirus-associated TCR beta chains recognize cytomegalovirus antigens. In both the original and validation cohorts, the classifier was reported to diagnose cytomegalovirus status with high specificity and sensitivity. According to a later analysis, most CMV-associated TCR beta chains appeared to be HLA-restricted, and the HLA associations seemed to be driven largely by CMV exposure.

The method was the immunoSEQ multiplex PCR assay. For the multiplex PCR, a mixture combining 60 forward primers for TCR Vbeta segments and 13 reverse primers for TCR Jbeta segments was used. The CDR3 region of rearranged TCR beta genes was amplified from genomic DNA by a multiplex PCR assay. The amplified TCR beta libraries were sequenced on the Illumina HiSeq System as 87-base-pair reads. As for how the authors treated the data: Across the 670 or so repertoires, a later analysis counted roughly 84 million unique TCR beta chains, roughly 11 million of which were shared by at least two donors. Raw reads were error-corrected and collapsed into unique sequences with a nearest-neighbor algorithm that merged closely related sequences to remove PCR and sequencing errors. Alignment of CDR3 sequences to IMGT reference sequences was used to assign V, D and J gene segments. For a sequence to be retained, a match of at least six nucleotides was required to both a V gene segment and a J gene segment. Rearrangements were called productive when the CDR3 lacked stop codons and stayed in frame with V and J; all others were non-productive. Following IMGT convention, CDR3 was defined as the stretch from the second conserved V-encoded cysteine up to the conserved J-encoded phenylalanine. Sequences without an unambiguous match to a single V gene segment were excluded from the earlier analysis of about 630 of the donors. In an earlier analysis of approximately 560 of the donors, a V segment was called functional when productive rearrangements were above 56.7%, and segregating when the standard deviation between donors exceeded 5%. To diagnose cytomegalovirus status from the catalog of TCR beta chain sequences, a statistical classification framework was built. In a later analysis, TCR nucleotide sequences were compared against IMGT/GENE-DB human TR gene sequences so that V and J genes could be assigned. Using the TCRdist pipeline, a later analysis assigned CDR3 sequences along with most-parsimonious VDJ recombination scenarios. In a later analysis, each TCR beta chain was defined by its CDR3 amino acid sequence together with its V-gene family, and reads lacking a unique V-gene family were excluded. To address suspected cross-contamination and a sequencing artifact, a later analysis removed a few hundred highly shared, low-generation-probability nucleotide sequences. In a later analysis, a clonal expansion index for each public chain was calculated from normalized within-repertoire ranks of inferred template counts. Generation probabilities in a later analysis came from a VDJ recombination model fitted to out-of-frame rearrangements, and those results were checked against IGoR. In a later analysis, TCR-TCR, TCR-HLA and TCR-CMV co-occurrence was scored with hypergeometric tests, and a repertoire-size bias correction was applied to TCR pairs. To estimate false discovery rates, a later analysis permuted the HLA or CMV assignments 20 times. A later analysis grouped co-occurring TCRs with DBSCAN, adding TCRdist sequence similarity when clustering within HLA-allele-positive subsets. Repertoires with fewer than 30,000 or more than 120,000 public chains were left out of co-occurrence clustering, as were four to six repertoires with anomalous nucleotide sharing. TCRdb limited this immuneACCESS table to in-frame rearrangements with V and J called. A share of clones is missing; checked studies link under half to unresolved V genes, and the rest is unexplained. V, J and clone size were drawn from that table, and D and trimming were deduced from the DNA. The sample includes roughly 160,000 clones, with under 80% observed a single time. The ten most abundant clones make up about 4.5% of the sample.

In the germline V gene, CDR1 corresponds to SGHRS and CDR2 to YFSETQ. The junction shows trimming of 0 bases on V and 1 base on J, plus 10 bases between the germline ends. The CDR3 measures 15 amino acids from cysteine to phenylalanine. Only the CDR3 DNA stays, 45 bases, in frame from base 1. This sequence originates from a man in his forties or fifties in good health and CMV-seronegative. This chain joins TRBV5-1 to TRBJ1-1, with the D gene call left open. Sequencing was done on a sample of PBMCs. The sequenced DNA: TGCGCCAGCAGCTTGGCCCCGGGGAGGAACACTGAAGCTTTCTTT. Its protein reads: CASSLAPGRNTEAFF.